The rows below give T cell receptor beta chains drawn from one sample of a study of blood T cell repertoires in COVID-19. Profiling relied on immunoSEQ multiplex PCR, and the TCRdb table lists in-frame clones only, not all of them. The top ten hold over 4% of the sample, which has about 58,000 clones, about 79% seen once. Sequencing was done on a sample of peripheral blood. These receptors were collected from a human donor in a cohort sampled during active COVID-19. The CDR3 runs from the conserved cysteine through the conserved F or W. The order of the fields is D gene, clone size, CDR3 length, J gene, V gene, CDR3 protein, CDR3 DNA. D genes are given only for firm matches. The size entry is marked missing in some rows and otherwise reads once, few, many or a size class.

TRBD1	.	15	TRBJ1-2	TRBV19	CASSIAGTGGYGYTF	TGTGCCAGTAGTATCGCCGGGACAGGGGGTTATGGCTACACCTTC
TRBD1	.	14	TRBJ1-2	TRBV27	CASSLGQGHYGYTF	TGTGCCAGCAGTTTAGGACAGGGACACTATGGCTACACCTTC
TRBD1	.	15	TRBJ1-4	TRBV7-9	CASSTRTGWPEKLFF	TGTGCCAGCAGCACCCGGACAGGGTGGCCCGAAAAACTGTTTTTT
TRBD1	.	13	TRBJ2-7	TRBV5-1	CASSLRQGYEQYF	TGCGCCAGCAGCTTGAGACAGGGCTACGAGCAGTACTTC
TRBD2	.	17	TRBJ2-5	TRBV2	CASSGGLAGGHQETQYF	TGTGCCAGCAGTGGGGGACTAGCGGGAGGCCACCAAGAGACCCAGTACTTC
.	once	15	TRBJ1-4	TRBV6-5	CASRSSLATNEKLFF	TGTGCCAGCAGGTCCAGTCTAGCAACTAATGAAAAACTGTTTTTT
.	.	14	TRBJ2-5	TRBV5-4	CASSVRDKQETQYF	TGTGCCAGCAGTGTCCGGGACAAACAAGAGACCCAGTACTTC
TRBD1	.	14	TRBJ1-1	TRBV27	CASSSGQMNTEAFF	TGTGCCAGCAGTTCGGGACAGATGAACACTGAAGCTTTCTTT
.	.	13	TRBJ1-2	TRBV5-4	CASSLPGGYGYTF	TGTGCCAGCAGCTTACCGGGGGGCTATGGCTACACCTTC
.	.	15	TRBJ1-5	TRBV7-9	CASSLDQTGNQPQHF	TGTGCCAGCAGCTTAGATCAGACAGGTAATCAGCCCCAGCATTTT
.	.	14	TRBJ1-1	TRBV5-6	CASSLNGGSTEAFF	TGTGCCAGCAGCTTGAATGGGGGGAGCACTGAAGCTTTCTTT
.	.	14	TRBJ1-1	TRBV28	CASSFSRVNTEAFF	TGTGCCAGCAGTTTCAGCAGGGTCAACACTGAAGCTTTCTTT
.	.	15	TRBJ1-6	TRBV6-5	CASSYSGTANSPLHF	TGTGCCAGCAGTTACTCTGGGACTGCAAATTCACCCCTCCACTTT
.	.	14	TRBJ1-5	TRBV16	CASSQGQYNQPQHF	TGTGCCAGCAGCCAAGGGCAGTACAATCAGCCCCAGCATTTT
.	.	15	TRBJ2-7	TRBV7-8	CASSPPSGVGHEQYF	TGTGCCAGCAGCCCGCCGTCGGGGGTTGGTCACGAGCAGTACTTC
TRBD1	.	12	TRBJ2-7	TRBV10-1	CASSGTGGEQYF	TGCGCCAGCAGTGGGACAGGTGGCGAGCAGTACTTC
TRBD1	.	17	TRBJ2-5	TRBV4-3	CASSHDPAGTGGETQYF	TGCGCCAGCAGCCATGACCCCGCTGGGACAGGGGGGGAGACCCAGTACTTC
.	few	16	TRBJ1-2	TRBV11-1	CASSLRLRREHYGYTF	TGTGCCAGCAGCTTACGATTACGCAGGGAACACTATGGCTACACCTTC
.	.	15	TRBJ1-2	TRBV9	CASSVDTGANYGYTF	TGTGCCAGCAGCGTAGATACAGGAGCTAACTATGGCTACACCTTC
.	.	14	TRBJ2-7	TRBV28	CASSTGRRKKEQYF	TGTGCCAGCAGTACGGGGAGGAGGAAAAAGGAGCAGTACTTC
.	.	18	TRBJ1-2	TRBV3-1/TRBV3-2	CASSQDTLPHRSLYGYTF	TGTGCCAGCAGCCAAGATACCCTACCGCACAGGAGCCTCTATGGCTACACCTTC
.	.	12	TRBJ1-2	TRBV7-9	CASSPDTYGYTF	TGTGCCAGCAGCCCGGACACCTATGGCTACACCTTC
TRBD1	.	18	TRBJ1-2	TRBV18	CASSPQLGDRGWNYGYTF	TGTGCCAGCTCACCTCAGCTCGGGGACAGGGGTTGGAACTATGGCTACACCTTC
TRBD1	.	16	TRBJ2-7	TRBV28	CASSLAGTGSSYEQYF	TGTGCCAGCAGTTTGGCCGGGACAGGGAGCTCCTACGAGCAGTACTTC
.	.	15	TRBJ2-7	TRBV12-2	CASRDPGLVSHEQYF	TGTGCAAGTCGCGATCCGGGACTAGTTTCCCACGAGCAGTACTTC
TRBD1	.	14	TRBJ2-7	TRBV2	CASTAGTGPYEQYF	TGTGCCAGCACTGCCGGGACAGGACCTTACGAGCAGTACTTC
.	.	15	TRBJ2-3	TRBV5-1	CASSPALGGGDTQYF	TGCGCCAGCAGCCCCGCCTTGGGGGGAGGCGATACGCAGTATTTT
TRBD2	.	15	TRBJ2-2	TRBV5-1	CASSVVAGRTGELFF	TGCGCCAGCAGTGTAGTAGCGGGACGCACCGGGGAGCTGTTTTTT
TRBD2	.	17	TRBJ2-7	TRBV18	CASSPLLTSGRKDEQYF	TGTGCCAGCTCACCACTCCTGACTAGCGGGAGGAAGGACGAGCAGTACTTC